A single sample is the source of the 7 T cell receptor beta chains below, sequenced in a study of regulatory T cells in long-lasting Graves disease. Time point here: newly diagnosed GD, antithyroid drugs for less than 3 months. RNA extracted from PBMCs served as the sequencing template. Both iRepertoire HTBI primers and Arm-PCR of CDR3 regions were used to build the TCR beta libraries. MiXCR, run by TCRdb on the multiplex PCR reads, gives a single entry per CDR3 protein. The sample carries 540,000 or so distinct CDR3 sequences, 13% recorded once. These records were also assigned to another study, of T cells in Graves' hyperthyroidism and ophthalmopathy.

This specimen was peripheral blood mononuclear cells (PBMCs), taken at new diagnosis, from a patient treated with antithyroid drugs. These receptors were obtained from a man younger than 40 with Graves disease.

Ten or more counts support this clonotype. The chain is built from TRBV2 and TRBJ2-5, with D possibly called TRBD1 or TRBD2 (5 bases each). From germline, CDR1 is SNHLY and CDR2 FYNNEI. The CDR3 runs 12 residues. Trimming stripped 7 bases from V and 1 base from J, with 7 bases between. The CDR3, as DNA: TGTGCCAGCACCGGGGCCCAAGAGACCCAGTACTTC. Translating gives CASTGAQETQYF.

This clonotype showed up just a few times. The gene calls are TRBV3-1 and TRBJ2-1, with TRBD2 identical over 10 bases. Looked up from germline, CDR1 is LGHDT and CDR2 is YNNKEL (reference sequence). V was clipped by 1 base and J by 5 bases; unmatched bases: 5. CDR3 length: 16 residues. The CDR3 DNA reads as TGTGCCAGCAGCCAAGGTCCTAGCGGGAGCAACAATGAGCAGTTCTTC. As protein: CASSQGPSGSNNEQFF.

This clonotype came up a few times. The likely explanation is a read error, given a far larger clone one base away. The chain combines TRBV2 with TRBJ2-1; D unclear. Per germline, CDR1 SNHLY and CDR2 FYNNEI. The CDR3 totals 13 residues. The CDR3 spells CASSVEALKTRYF. In nucleotides, the CDR3 is TGTGCCAGCAGTGTCGAGGCTCTTAAGACCCGGTACTTC.

This clonotype was picked up many times. The V gene is TRBV3-1, the J gene TRBJ2-2; D is unclear. The V and J ends lost 3 bases and 5 bases respectively, with 10 bases between them. CDR1 is LGHDT, CDR2 YNNKEL, per germline (reference sequence). CDR3 length: 14 amino acids. This chain's CDR3 is CASSHMRSTGELFF. In nucleotides, the CDR3 is TGTGCCAGCAGCCATATGCGGTCTACCGGGGAGCTGTTTTTT.

This clonotype was observed a handful of times. The V call is TRBV20-1, the J call TRBJ1-1; the D gene is possibly TRBD1 (6 bases). This CDR3 is 13 amino acids long. Germline assignment: CDR1 DFQATT and CDR2 SNEGSKA (reference sequence). Trimming pared 6 bases from V and 3 bases from J, leaving 14 bases between. CDR3 in DNA: TGCAGTGCCAGCCCAGGGGTGGACACTGAAGCTTTCTTT. As protein: CSASPGVDTEAFF.

This clonotype has a handful of counts. The genes are TRBV14 and TRBJ2-1; TRBD1 matches 7 bases. Germline values: CDR1 SGHDN, CDR2 FVKESK. The CDR3 sequence is 17 residues long. V shed 3 bases, J shed 2 bases, and the junction held 10 bases outside the gene matches. The CDR3 sequence: CASSHIGTDLTYNEQFF. The CDR3 nucleotides are TGTGCCAGCAGCCATATTGGGACAGACCTTACCTACAATGAGCAGTTCTTC.

The CDR3 region has the DNA TGTGCCTGGAGCATTTTGGGTTACGAGCAGTACTTC. Translated: CAWSILGYEQYF. The genes are TRBV30 and TRBJ2-7, with D unresolved. Trimming took 3 bases from V and 4 from J, leaving 10 bases between them. CDR3 length equals 12 residues. Germline CDR1 reads GTSNPN; CDR2 reads SVGIG (reference sequence).